This T cell receptor (beta chain) was recovered during a study of blood T cell repertoires in COVID-19. About the study: Samples representing acute and convalescent COVID-19 were sourced from the United States, Italy and Spain. PBMCs, B-cell-depleted T cells, or T cells provided the cDNA or gDNA that made up the material.

The protocol was immunoSEQ multiplex PCR, while the TCRdb copy is restricted to in-frame clones and leaves out a portion. The repertoire holds tens of thousands of clones, with 75% to 85% as singletons. This CDR3 spans 15 amino acids. Germline CDR1 reads SGHTA; CDR2 reads FQGNSA. V was shortened by 4 bases and J by 0 bases, with 11 bases between the two germline ends. This receptor was taken from a human donor in a cohort sampled during active COVID-19. This chain connects TRBV7-2 to TRBJ2-3, with D maybe TRBD2 (6 bases). Material for sequencing was peripheral blood. The CDR3 sequence is CASSSTRPSTDTQYF. The CDR3 coding sequence is TGTGCCAGCAGCTCGACTAGGCCTAGCACAGATACGCAGTATTTT.